These T cell receptor beta chains were read from a single sample in a study of cytomegalovirus exposure and HLA in healthy donors. Generated by immunoSEQ multiplex PCR, the TCRdb table keeps only in-frame clones and is missing some. This table has 150,000 to 200,000 clones, around 84% appearing once. What was sequenced was PBMCs. These TCRs come from a woman aged 18-35 years in good health and CMV-seronegative. The conserved cysteine and the conserved F or W are not part of the CDR3 here. D genes are given only for firm matches.

v_call	j_call	d_call	cdr3_aa
TRBV7-9	TRBJ2-7	TRBD1	ASSPGQALYEQY
TRBV7-8	TRBJ2-3	TRBD2	ASSLGSGAGRTDTQY
TRBV30	TRBJ1-5	-	AWSVRGYQPQH
TRBV10-3	TRBJ1-1	TRBD1	AIGGQGAGTEAF
TRBV13	TRBJ2-3	TRBD2	ASRLRGLGPDTQY
TRBV5-6	TRBJ1-2	TRBD1	ASSPDRVHGYT
TRBV7-6	TRBJ2-2	-	ASSFYEEGELF
TRBV7-9	TRBJ2-5	TRBD2	ASSLGAGGAGETQY
TRBV7-9	TRBJ1-1	-	ASSRGAGAF
TRBV5-1	TRBJ2-2	-	ASSFRSSNTGELF
TRBV18	TRBJ2-1	TRBD2	ASSLPTGTRHNEQF
TRBV10-2	TRBJ2-3	TRBD2	ASLLAGGMNTQY
TRBV7-9	TRBJ2-5	TRBD2	ASNSGRAGAVYQETQY
TRBV6-1	TRBJ1-1	-	ASSEKRGTEAF
TRBV5-1	TRBJ1-3	-	ASSLHSSGNTIY
TRBV15	TRBJ1-6	-	ATSTRQTNSPLH
TRBV25-1	TRBJ1-2	-	ASSDSLHGYT
TRBV11-2	TRBJ2-1	TRBD1	ASSATGVRSNEQF
TRBV11-3	TRBJ1-2	TRBD1	ASSSSGQGGYGYT
TRBV4-1	TRBJ2-3	TRBD2	ASSQAGLAGGLSTDTQY
TRBV6-4	TRBJ2-3	TRBD2	ASRGGLADTDTQY
TRBV7-8	TRBJ1-2	-	ASSLAGAIGGYGYT
TRBV6-5	TRBJ1-2	-	ASSKMDRNYGYT
TRBV11-1	TRBJ2-3	-	ASSLEGHGQSNTQY
TRBV10-1	TRBJ2-3	-	ASRKGGTTEDTQY
TRBV6-1	TRBJ2-7	-	ASRRRGASLIEQY
TRBV5-4	TRBJ2-3	TRBD2	ASSWIAGGQGDTQY
TRBV23-1	TRBJ1-1	-	ASSQAQVLNTEAF
TRBV6-1	TRBJ2-2	-	ASSEDSNTGELF